This record covers a single T cell receptor beta chain. This entry is derived from a study of patients and donors after allogeneic stem cell transplantation. TCRdb reanalysed the RT-PCR reads using MiXCR and keeps one entry per CDR3 protein. Among roughly 150,000 distinct CDR3 sequences listed, roughly 24% were seen once. The germline V gene has CDR1 SGHAT and CDR2 FQNNGV. CDR3 length equals 14 residues. Trimming stripped 5 bases from V and 6 bases from J, with 16 bases between. Sequenced sample: blood, either unsorted or a sorted T cell fraction (not recorded which). The chain is built from TRBV11-2 and TRBJ1-1; D gene unclear. This TCR was recovered from a human donor who was either an allogeneic HSCT recipient or a stem cell or donor lymphocyte infusion donor (not recorded which). It is not recorded whose cells these are; they may come from a transplant donor. This CDR3 is CASSPGLKEAEAFF. The CDR3 bases are TGTGCCAGCAGCCCGGGCCTAAAGGAGGCTGAAGCTTTCTTT.